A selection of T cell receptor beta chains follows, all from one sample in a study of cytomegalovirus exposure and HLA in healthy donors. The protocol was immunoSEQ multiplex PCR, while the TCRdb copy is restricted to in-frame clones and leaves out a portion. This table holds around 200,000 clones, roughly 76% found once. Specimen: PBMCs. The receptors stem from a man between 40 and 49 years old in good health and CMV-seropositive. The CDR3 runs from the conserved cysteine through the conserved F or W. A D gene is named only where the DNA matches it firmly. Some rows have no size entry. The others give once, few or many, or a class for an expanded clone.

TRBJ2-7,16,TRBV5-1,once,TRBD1,CASSPNPTGEAYEQYF,TGCGCCAGCAGTCCGAACCCGACAGGGGAAGCCTACGAGCAGTACTTC
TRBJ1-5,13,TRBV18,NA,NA,CASSPAGPQPQHF,TGTGCCAGCTCACCAGCGGGGCCTCAGCCCCAGCATTTT
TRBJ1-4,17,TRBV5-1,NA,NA,CASTPLPGSATNEKLFF,TGCGCCAGCACTCCATTACCGGGGTCTGCAACTAATGAAAAACTGTTTTTT
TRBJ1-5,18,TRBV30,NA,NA,CAWSVGGLGRYSNQPQHF,TGTGCCTGGAGTGTAGGGGGTCTGGGGCGGTATAGCAATCAGCCCCAGCATTTT
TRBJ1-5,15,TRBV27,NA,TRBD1,CASSFKGASGQPQHF,TGTGCCAGCAGTTTTAAGGGGGCTAGCGGGCAGCCCCAGCATTTT
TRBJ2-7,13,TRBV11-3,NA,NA,CASSKSQAYEQYF,TGTGCCAGCAGCAAATCACAGGCCTACGAGCAGTACTTC
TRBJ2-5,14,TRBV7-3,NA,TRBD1,CASSATGVRGTQYF,TGTGCCAGCAGCGCGACAGGGGTCCGGGGGACCCAGTACTTC
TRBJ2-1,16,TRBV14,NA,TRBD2,CASSAPLAGGYNEQFF,TGTGCCAGCAGCGCACCACTAGCGGGGGGGTACAATGAGCAGTTCTTC
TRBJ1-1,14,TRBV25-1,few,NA,CATRGGARYTEAFF,TGTGCCACGAGGGGGGGGGCCCGCTACACTGAAGCTTTCTTT
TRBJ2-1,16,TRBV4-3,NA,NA,CASSQGVAGSYNEQFF,TGCGCCAGCAGCCAAGGAGTTGCGGGCTCCTACAATGAGCAGTTCTTC
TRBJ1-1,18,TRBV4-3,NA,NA,CASSQEIQGPGGNTEAFF,TGCGCCAGCAGCCAAGAAATTCAGGGGCCCGGAGGGAACACTGAAGCTTTCTTT
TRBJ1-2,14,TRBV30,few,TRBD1,CAWGLRGRGYGYTF,TGTGCCTGGGGACTAAGGGGGCGCGGGTATGGCTACACCTTC
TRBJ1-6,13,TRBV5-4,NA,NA,CASSLTDNSPLHF,TGTGCCAGCAGCTTAACGGATAATTCACCCCTCCACTTT
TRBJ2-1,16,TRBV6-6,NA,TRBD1,CASSYFTGVKGNEQFF,TGTGCCAGCAGTTACTTTACAGGGGTAAAGGGCAATGAGCAGTTCTTC
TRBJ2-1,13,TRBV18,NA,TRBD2,CASSQDPGGEQFF,TGTGCCAGCTCACAAGACCCGGGGGGTGAGCAGTTCTTC
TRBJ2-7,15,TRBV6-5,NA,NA,CASSYSSAARYEQYF,TGTGCCAGCAGTTATAGTTCTGCAGCGCGCTACGAGCAGTACTTC
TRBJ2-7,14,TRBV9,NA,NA,CASSVGTLSYEQYF,TGTGCCAGCAGCGTCGGGACACTCTCCTACGAGCAGTACTTC
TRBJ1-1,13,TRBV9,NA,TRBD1,CASSRQGGSEAFF,TGTGCCAGCAGCAGACAGGGGGGGAGTGAAGCTTTCTTT
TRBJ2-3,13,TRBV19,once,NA,CASGVTSTDTQYF,TGTGCCAGCGGGGTAACCAGCACAGATACGCAGTATTTT
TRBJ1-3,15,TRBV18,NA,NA,CASSPVEYSGNTIYF,TGTGCCAGCTCCCCAGTGGAGTACTCTGGAAACACCATATATTTT
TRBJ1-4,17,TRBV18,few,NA,CASSPPSSVRVGEKLFF,TGTGCCAGCTCACCACCTTCTTCGGTCAGGGTCGGGGAAAAACTGTTTTTT
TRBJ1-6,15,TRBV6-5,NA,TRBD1,CASSFRGGWNSPLHF,TGTGCCAGCAGTTTCCGAGGGGGCTGGAATTCACCCCTCCACTTT
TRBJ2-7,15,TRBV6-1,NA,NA,CASSPPGNIVKEQYF,TGTGCCAGCAGCCCTCCCGGGAACATTGTCAAAGAGCAGTACTTC
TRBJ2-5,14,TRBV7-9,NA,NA,CASSLARDRETQYF,TGTGCCAGCAGCTTAGCCCGGGATAGGGAGACCCAGTACTTC
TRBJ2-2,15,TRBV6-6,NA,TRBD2,CASSYSGGTTGELFF,TGTGCCAGCAGTTACTCCGGGGGGACGACCGGGGAGCTGTTTTTT
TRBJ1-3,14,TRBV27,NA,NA,CASSFGLSGNTIYF,TGTGCCAGCAGTTTTGGGCTCTCTGGAAACACCATATATTTT
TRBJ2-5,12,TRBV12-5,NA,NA,CASGLIRETQYF,TGTGCTAGTGGCCTTATCCGAGAGACCCAGTACTTC
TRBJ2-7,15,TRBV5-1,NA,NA,CASSLDPGVSYEQYF,TGCGCCAGCAGCTTGGATCCGGGGGTCTCCTACGAGCAGTACTTC
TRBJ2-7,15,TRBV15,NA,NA,CATSRGYSISGEQYF,TGTGCCACCAGCAGAGGGTACTCGATCTCGGGCGAGCAGTACTTC
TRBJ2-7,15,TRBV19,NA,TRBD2,CASNPTGTSSYEQYF,TGTGCCAGTAACCCTACAGGGACTAGCTCCTACGAGCAGTACTTC
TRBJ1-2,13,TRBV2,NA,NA,CASSAVGVGDYTF,TGTGCCAGCAGCGCCGTAGGGGTGGGCGACTACACCTTC
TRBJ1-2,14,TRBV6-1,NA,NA,CASSGEGVNYGYTF,TGTGCCAGCAGTGGAGAGGGGGTTAACTATGGCTACACCTTC
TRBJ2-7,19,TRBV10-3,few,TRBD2,CAIRDPGTSGGGSSYEQYF,TGTGCCATCAGAGACCCCGGGACTAGCGGGGGGGGGAGCTCCTACGAGCAGTACTTC
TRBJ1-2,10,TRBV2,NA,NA,CASSAYGYTF,TGTGCCAGCAGTGCATATGGCTACACCTTC
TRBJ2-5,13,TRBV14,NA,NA,CASSQDREETQYF,TGTGCCAGCAGCCAAGACCGGGAAGAGACCCAGTACTTC
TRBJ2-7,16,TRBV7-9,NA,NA,CSSSRSSGDHPYEQYF,TGTTCCAGCAGCCGCAGCTCGGGGGACCATCCCTACGAGCAGTACTTC
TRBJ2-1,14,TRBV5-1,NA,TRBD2,CASSLARGGNEQFF,TGCGCCAGCAGCTTGGCCCGCGGGGGGAATGAGCAGTTCTTC
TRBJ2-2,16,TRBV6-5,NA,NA,CASSYSGSGNTGELFF,TGTGCCAGCAGTTACTCTGGGAGTGGAAACACCGGGGAGCTGTTTTTT
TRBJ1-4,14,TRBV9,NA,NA,CASSGQDQDEKLFF,TGTGCCAGCAGCGGTCAGGATCAGGATGAAAAACTGTTTTTT